This paragraph reports one T cell receptor (beta chain). The CDR3 is 16 amino acids. V was shortened by 0 bases and J by 0 bases, with 10 bases between the two germline ends. CDR1 and CDR2 from the germline V gene are SGDLS and YYNGEE. The data are from a study of shared T cell receptors in the human thymus. Method: immunoSEQ multiplex PCR; TCRdb's copy keeps in-frame clones and lacks some. Here the sample spans hundreds of thousands of clones, about 90% being singletons. The same sample was also studied in work on human thymus T cells. That work states: Obtained as resections during corrective heart surgery, the thymus tissue was then studied. Seemingly biased V and J gene usage marked thymic and blood repertoires. Thymic repertoires overlap heavily among unrelated individuals, related research has reported.

This receptor was obtained from a boy under two years old with a congenital heart defect. Sequencing was done on a sample of thymocytes. The rearrangement links TRBV9 to TRBJ2-4, with D possibly TRBD2 on 5 matching bases. This CDR3 reads CASSVASGGAKNIQYF. The CDR3 DNA reads as TGTGCCAGCAGCGTAGCATCAGGAGGAGCCAAAAACATTCAGTACTTC.